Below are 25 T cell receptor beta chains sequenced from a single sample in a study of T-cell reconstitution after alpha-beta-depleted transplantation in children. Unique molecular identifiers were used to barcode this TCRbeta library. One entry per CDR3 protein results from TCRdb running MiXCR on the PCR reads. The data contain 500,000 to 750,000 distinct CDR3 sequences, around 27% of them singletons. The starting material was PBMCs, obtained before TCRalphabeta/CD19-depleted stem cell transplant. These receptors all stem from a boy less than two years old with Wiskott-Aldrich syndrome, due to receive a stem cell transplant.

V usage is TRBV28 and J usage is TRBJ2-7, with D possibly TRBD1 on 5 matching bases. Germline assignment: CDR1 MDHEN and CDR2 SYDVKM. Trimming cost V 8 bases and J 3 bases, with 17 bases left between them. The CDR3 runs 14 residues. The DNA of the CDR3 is TGTGCCAGCGCACGCTTTATAGGGGTCTACGAGCAGTACTTC. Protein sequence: CASARFIGVYEQYF.

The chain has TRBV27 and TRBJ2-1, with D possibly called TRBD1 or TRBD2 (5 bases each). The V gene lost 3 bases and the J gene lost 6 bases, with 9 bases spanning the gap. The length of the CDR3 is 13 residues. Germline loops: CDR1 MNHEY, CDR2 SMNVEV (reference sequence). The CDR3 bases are TGTGCCAGCAGTTTCGGGGCGGGCAATGAGCAGTTCTTC. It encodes CASSFGAGNEQFF.

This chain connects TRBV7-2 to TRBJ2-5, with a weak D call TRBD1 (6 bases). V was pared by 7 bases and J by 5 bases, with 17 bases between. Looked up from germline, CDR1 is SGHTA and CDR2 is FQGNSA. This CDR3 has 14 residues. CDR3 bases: TGTGCCAGCATCCCTTCTGGGGGCAGGGAGACCCAGTACTTC. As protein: CASIPSGGRETQYF.

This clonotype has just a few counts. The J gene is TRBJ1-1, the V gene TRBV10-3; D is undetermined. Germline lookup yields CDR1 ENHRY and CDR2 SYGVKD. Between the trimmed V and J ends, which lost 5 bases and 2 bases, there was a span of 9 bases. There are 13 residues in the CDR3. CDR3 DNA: TGTGCCATCAGTTTGAGGAGTAACACTGAAGCTTTCTTT. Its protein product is CAISLRSNTEAFF.

CDR3 DNA: TGTGCCAGCAGCCTCTCGACGGTGTCCGGGGAGCTGTTTTTT. Translated: CASSLSTVSGELFF. The rearrangement links TRBV3-1 to TRBJ2-2; no firm D call. V shed 4 bases and J shed 6 bases, with 12 bases lying between them. Germline V CDR1 and CDR2: LGHDT, YNNKEL (reference sequence). This CDR3 has 14 residues.

The CDR3 spells CASSQGRDRVDEQYF. In nucleotides, the CDR3 is TGTGCCAGCAGCCAAGGCCGGGACAGGGTAGACGAGCAGTACTTC. This chain links TRBV14 with TRBJ2-7; TRBD1 aligns across 9 bases. This CDR3 is 15 amino acids long. Germline lookup yields CDR1 SGHDN and CDR2 FVKESK. Unmatched junction bases numbered 6, after V lost 1 base and J lost 5 bases.

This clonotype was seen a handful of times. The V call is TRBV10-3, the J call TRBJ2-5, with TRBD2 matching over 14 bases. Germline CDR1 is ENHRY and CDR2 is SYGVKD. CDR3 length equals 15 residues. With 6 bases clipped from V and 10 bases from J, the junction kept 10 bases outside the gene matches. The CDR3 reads CAIRETSGRAGSQYF. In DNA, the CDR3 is TGTGCCATCAGGGAGACTAGCGGGAGGGCCGGGAGCCAGTACTTC.

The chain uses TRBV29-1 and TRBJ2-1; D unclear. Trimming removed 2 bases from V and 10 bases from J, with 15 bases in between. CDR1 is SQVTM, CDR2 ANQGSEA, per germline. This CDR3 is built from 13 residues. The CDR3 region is CSVERRLLSEQFF. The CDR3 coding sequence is TGCAGCGTTGAACGAAGGTTATTAAGCGAGCAGTTCTTC.

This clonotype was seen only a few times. CDR3 sequence (DNA): TGTGCCAGCAGCAAAACCTCCCCGACAGGCAACTCTCGCGGGAGGGCCAGCAATGAGCAGTTCTTC. Translated: CASSKTSPTGNSRGRASNEQFF. The chain uses TRBV13 and TRBJ2-1, with 9 nucleotides matching TRBD2. CDR3 length equals 22 residues. Unmatched junction bases numbered 29, after V lost 5 bases and J lost 6 bases. Germline loops: CDR1 PRHDT, CDR2 FYEKMQ (reference sequence). Using reference TRBV13 and TRBJ2-1 for the parts outside the CDR3, the full variable domain is AAGVIQSPRHLIKEKRETATLKCYPIPRHDTVYWYQQGPGQDPQFLISFYEKMQSDKGSIPDRFSAQQFSDYHSELNMSSLELGDSALYFCASSKTSPTGNSRGRASNEQFFGPGTRLTVL.

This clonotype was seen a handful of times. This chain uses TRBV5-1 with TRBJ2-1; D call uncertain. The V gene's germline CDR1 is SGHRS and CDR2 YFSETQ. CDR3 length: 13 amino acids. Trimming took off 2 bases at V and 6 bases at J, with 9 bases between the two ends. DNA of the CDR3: TGCGCCAGCAGCTTCGAAGTGCTCAATGAGCAGTTCTTC. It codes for CASSFEVLNEQFF.

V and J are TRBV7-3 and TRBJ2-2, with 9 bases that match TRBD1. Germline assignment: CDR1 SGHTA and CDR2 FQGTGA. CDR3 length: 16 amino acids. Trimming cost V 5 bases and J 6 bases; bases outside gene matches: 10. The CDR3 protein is CASSPSGTGSAGELFF. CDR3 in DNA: TGTGCCAGCAGCCCGTCCGGGACAGGGTCAGCCGGGGAGCTGTTTTTT.

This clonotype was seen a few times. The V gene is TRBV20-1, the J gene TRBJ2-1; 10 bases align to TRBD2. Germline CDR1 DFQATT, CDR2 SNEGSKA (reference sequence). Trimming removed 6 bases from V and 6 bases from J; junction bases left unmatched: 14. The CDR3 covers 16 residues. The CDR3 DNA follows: TGCAGTGCCACCACTCCGACTAGCGGGCCTTTCAATGAGCAGTTCTTC. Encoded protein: CSATTPTSGPFNEQFF.

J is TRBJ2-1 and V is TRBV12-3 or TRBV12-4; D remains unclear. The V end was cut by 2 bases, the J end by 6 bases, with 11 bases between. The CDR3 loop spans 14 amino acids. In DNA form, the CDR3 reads TGTGCCAGCAGTTTAACCCCGGTGGGCAATGAGCAGTTCTTC. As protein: CASSLTPVGNEQFF.

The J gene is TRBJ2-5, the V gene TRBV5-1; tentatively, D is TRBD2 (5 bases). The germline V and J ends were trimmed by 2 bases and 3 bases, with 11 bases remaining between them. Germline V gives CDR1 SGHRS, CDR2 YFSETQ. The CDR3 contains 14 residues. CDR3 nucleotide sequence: TGCGCCAGCAGCTTACGAGGGTACGAAGAGACCCAGTACTTC. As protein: CASSLRGYEETQYF.

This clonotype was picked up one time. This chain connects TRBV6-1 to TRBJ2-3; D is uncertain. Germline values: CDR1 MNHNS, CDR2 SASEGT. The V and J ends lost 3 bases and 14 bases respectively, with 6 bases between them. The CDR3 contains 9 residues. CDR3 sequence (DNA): TGTGCCAGCAGTGATCTTCGGTATTTT. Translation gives CASSDLRYF.

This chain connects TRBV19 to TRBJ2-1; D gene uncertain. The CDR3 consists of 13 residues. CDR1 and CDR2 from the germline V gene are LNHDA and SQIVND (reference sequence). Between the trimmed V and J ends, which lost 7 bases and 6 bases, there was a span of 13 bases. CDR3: CASKEQRLNEQFF. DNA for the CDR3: TGTGCCAGTAAGGAACAGCGCCTCAATGAGCAGTTCTTC.

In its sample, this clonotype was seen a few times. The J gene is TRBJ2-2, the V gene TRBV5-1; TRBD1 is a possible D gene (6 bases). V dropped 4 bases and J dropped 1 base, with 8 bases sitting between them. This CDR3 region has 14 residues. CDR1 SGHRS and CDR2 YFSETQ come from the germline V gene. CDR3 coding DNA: TGCGCCAGCAGCGAGGGACAGAACACCGGGGAGCTGTTTTTT. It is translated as CASSEGQNTGELFF.

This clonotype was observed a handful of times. CDR3 loop: CASSLVGENTEAFF. DNA for the CDR3: TGTGCCAGCAGCTTGGTTGGGGAGAACACTGAAGCTTTCTTT. The chain joins TRBV5-4 to TRBJ1-1; no clear D. CDR3 size: 14 residues. The ends were cut back, 0 bases at V and 1 base at J, with 7 bases in the middle. From germline, CDR1 is SGHNT and CDR2 YYREEE (reference sequence). The whole variable domain, filled in from reference TRBV5-4 and TRBJ1-1, reads ETGVTQSPTHLIKTRGQQVTLRCSSQSGHNTVSWYQQALGQGPQFIFQYYREEENGRGNFPPRFSGLQFPNYSSELNVNALELDDSALYLCASSLVGENTEAFFGQGTRLTVV.

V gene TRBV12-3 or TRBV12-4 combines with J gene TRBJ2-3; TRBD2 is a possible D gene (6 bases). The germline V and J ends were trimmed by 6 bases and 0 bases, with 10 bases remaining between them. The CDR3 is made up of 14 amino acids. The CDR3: CASSGTLSTDTQYF. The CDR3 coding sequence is TGTGCCAGCAGCGGGACTCTTAGCACAGATACGCAGTATTTT.

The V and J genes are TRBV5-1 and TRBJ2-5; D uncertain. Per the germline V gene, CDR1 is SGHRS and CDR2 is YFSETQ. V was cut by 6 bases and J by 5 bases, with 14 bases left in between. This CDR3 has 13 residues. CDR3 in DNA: TGCGCCAGCACCTTTCCACTATCCGAGACCCAGTACTTC. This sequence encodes CASTFPLSETQYF.

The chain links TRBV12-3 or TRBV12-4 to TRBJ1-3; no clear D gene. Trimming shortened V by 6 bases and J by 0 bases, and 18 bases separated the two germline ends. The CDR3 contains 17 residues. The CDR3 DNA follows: TGTGCCAGCAGCCGACTATCCAATATGATCTCTGGAAACACCATATATTTT. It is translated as CASSRLSNMISGNTIYF.

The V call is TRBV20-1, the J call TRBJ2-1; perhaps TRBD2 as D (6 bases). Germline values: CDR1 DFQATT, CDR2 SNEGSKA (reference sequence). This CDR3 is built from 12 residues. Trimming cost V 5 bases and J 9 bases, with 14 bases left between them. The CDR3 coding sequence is TGCAGTGCTGCGGGGTGGGGAGGTGAGCAGTTCTTC. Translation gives CSAAGWGGEQFF.

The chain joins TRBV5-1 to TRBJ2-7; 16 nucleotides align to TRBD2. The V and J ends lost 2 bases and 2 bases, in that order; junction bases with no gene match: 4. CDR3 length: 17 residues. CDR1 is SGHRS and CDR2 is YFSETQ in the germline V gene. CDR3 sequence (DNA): TGCGCCAGCAGCTTCGGGACTAGCGGGAGGGGCGCCTACGAGCAGTACTTC. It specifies CASSFGTSGRGAYEQYF.

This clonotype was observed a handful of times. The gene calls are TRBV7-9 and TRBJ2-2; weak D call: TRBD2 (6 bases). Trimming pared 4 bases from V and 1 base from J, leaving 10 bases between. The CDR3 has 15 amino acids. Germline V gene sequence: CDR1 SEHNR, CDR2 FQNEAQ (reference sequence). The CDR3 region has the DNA TGTGCCAGCAGCTCGGGAGCTGGGAACACCGGGGAGCTGTTTTTT. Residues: CASSSGAGNTGELFF.

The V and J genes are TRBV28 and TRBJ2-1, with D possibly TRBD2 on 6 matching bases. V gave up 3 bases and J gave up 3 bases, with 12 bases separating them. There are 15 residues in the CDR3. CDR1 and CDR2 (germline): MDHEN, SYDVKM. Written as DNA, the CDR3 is TGTGCCAGCAGTTTGACCGGGCGGGGCTACAATGAGCAGTTCTTC. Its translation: CASSLTGRGYNEQFF.